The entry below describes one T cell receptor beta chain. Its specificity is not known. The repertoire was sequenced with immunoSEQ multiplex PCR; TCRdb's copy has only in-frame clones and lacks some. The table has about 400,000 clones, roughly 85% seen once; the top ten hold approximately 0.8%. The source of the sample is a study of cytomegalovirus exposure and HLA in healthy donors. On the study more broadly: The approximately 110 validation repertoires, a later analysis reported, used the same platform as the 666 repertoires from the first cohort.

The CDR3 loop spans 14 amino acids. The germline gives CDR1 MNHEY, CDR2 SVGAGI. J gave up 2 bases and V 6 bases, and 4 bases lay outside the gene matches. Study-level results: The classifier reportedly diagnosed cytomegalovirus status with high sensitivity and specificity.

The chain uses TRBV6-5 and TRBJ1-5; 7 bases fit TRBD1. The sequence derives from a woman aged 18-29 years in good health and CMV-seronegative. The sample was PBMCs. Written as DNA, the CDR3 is TGTGCCAGCAGAAGTACAGGGGGCAATCAGCCCCAGCATTTT. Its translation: CASRSTGGNQPQHF.